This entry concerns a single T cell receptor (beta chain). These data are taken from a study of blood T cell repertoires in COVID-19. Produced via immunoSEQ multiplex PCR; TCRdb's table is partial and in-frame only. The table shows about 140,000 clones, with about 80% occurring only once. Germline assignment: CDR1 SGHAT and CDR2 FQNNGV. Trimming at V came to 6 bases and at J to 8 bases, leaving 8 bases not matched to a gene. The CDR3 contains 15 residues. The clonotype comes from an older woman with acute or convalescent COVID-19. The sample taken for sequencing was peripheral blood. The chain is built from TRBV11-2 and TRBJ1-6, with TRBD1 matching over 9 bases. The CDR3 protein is CASSLGTGSHSPLHF. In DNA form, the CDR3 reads TGTGCCAGCAGTCTGGGGACAGGGTCTCATTCACCCCTCCACTTT.